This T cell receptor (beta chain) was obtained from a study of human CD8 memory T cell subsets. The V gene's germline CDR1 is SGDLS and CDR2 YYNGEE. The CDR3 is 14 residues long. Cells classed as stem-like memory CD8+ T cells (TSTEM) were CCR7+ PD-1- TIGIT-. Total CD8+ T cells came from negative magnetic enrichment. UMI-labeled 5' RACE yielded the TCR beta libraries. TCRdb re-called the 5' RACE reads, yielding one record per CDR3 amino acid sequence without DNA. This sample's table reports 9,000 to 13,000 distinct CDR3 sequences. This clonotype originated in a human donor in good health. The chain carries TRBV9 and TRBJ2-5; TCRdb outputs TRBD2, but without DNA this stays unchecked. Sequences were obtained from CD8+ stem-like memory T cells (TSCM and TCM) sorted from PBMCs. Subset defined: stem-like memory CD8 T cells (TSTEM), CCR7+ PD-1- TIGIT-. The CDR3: CASSHGTPQETQYF.